The following is a T cell receptor beta chain sequence with its context. Antigen specificity is unknown. Germline lookup yields CDR1 MGHRA and CDR2 YSYEKL. Trimming shortened V by 0 bases and J by 2 bases, and 10 bases separated the two germline ends. The CDR3 is 15 residues long. Measured with immunoSEQ multiplex PCR; TCRdb has only the in-frame clones, and not every one. The sample yields roughly 100,000 clones, 88% seen once. The source of the sample is a study of T cell responses to AZD1222 COVID-19 vaccine. Study-wide points: Only after the peak T cell response were repertoires sampled. Just a handful of AZD1222 recipients were seropositive at baseline. Possibly, clonal diversity was underestimated; donors were largely white British and included more females.

The sequences come from peripheral blood, collected on day 0 of AZD1222 vaccination. The receptor was derived from an adult in good health. This chain links TRBV4-1 with TRBJ1-2, with D unresolved. The CDR3 nucleotides read TGCGCCAGCAGCCAAGAAGAGTCGTTAAACTATGGCTACACCTTC. It encodes CASSQEESLNYGYTF.